The source of this T cell receptor beta chain is a study of cytomegalovirus exposure and HLA in healthy donors. In the PCR, 60 Vbeta and 13 Jbeta primers were used. TCRdb's copy holds only in-frame clones and misses some; the assay was immunoSEQ multiplex PCR. The repertoire holds about 170,000 clones, with around 80% as singletons. Germline CDR1 and CDR2: SGHRS and YFSETQ. The CDR3 is 14 amino acids. J lost 3 bases, V lost 0 bases, and 3 bases had no gene match. A remark on this clone: Its antigen remains unidentified.

Study observations and caveats: There were a few CMV-associated chains whose specificity for CMV antigens was confirmed in vitro. A link between a missense DCLRE1C variant and TCR beta V- and J-gene trimming emerged from a later analysis.

The specimen sequenced was PBMCs. V is TRBV5-1 and J is TRBJ2-7; 7 nucleotides line up with TRBD1. The receptor comes from a woman aged 30 to 39 in good health and CMV-seropositive. For the CDR3, the DNA is TGCGCCAGCAGCTTGGGGGGACAGAACTACGAGCAGTACTTC. Translated: CASSLGGQNYEQYF.